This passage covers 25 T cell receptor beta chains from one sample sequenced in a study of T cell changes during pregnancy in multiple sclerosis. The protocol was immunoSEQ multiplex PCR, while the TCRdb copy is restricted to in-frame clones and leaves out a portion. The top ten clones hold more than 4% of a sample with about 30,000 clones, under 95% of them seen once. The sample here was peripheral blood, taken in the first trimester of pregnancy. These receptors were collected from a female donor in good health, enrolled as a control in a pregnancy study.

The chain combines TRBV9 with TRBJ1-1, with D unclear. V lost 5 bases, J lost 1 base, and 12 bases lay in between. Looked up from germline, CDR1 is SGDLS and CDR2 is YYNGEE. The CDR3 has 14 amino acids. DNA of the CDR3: TGTGCCAGCAGAGCGGGTCTAACGAACACTGAAGCTTTCTTT. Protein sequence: CASRAGLTNTEAFF. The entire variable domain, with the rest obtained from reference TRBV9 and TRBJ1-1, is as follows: DSGVTQTPKHLITATGQRVTLRCSPRSGDLSVYWYQQSLDQGLQFLIQYYNGEERAKGNILERFSAQQFPDLHSELNLSSLELGDSALYFCASRAGLTNTEAFFGQGTRLTVV.

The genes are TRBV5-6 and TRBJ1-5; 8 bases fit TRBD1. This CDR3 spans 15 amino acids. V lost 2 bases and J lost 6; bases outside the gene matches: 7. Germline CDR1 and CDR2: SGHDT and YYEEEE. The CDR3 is CASSFSGGGGQPQHF. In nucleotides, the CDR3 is TGTGCCAGCAGCTTTTCAGGGGGCGGGGGTCAGCCCCAGCATTTT.

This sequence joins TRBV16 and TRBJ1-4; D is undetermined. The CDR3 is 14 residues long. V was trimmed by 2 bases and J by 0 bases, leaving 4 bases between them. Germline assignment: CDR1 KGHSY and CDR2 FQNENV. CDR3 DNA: TGTGCCAGCAGCCAAGCGGCAACTAATGAAAAACTGTTTTTT. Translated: CASSQAATNEKLFF.

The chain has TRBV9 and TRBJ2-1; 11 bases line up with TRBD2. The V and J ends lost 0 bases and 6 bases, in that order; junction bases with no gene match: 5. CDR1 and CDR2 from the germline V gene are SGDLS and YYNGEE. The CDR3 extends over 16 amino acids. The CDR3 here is CASSVDPGLAVNEQFF. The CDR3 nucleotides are TGTGCCAGCAGCGTAGACCCGGGACTAGCGGTCAATGAGCAGTTCTTC.

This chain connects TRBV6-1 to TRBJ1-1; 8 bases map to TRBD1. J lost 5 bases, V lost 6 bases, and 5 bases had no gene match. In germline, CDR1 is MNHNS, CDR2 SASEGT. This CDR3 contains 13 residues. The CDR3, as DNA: TGTGCCAGCAGGTTACAGGGGGGGACTGAAGCTTTCTTT. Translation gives CASRLQGGTEAFF.

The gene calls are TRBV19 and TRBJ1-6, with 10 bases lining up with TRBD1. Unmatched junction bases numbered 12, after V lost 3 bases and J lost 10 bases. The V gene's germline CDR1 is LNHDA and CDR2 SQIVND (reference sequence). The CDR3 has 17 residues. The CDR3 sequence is CASSIDPLRTGGSPLHF. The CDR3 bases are TGTGCCAGTAGTATCGATCCCTTACGGACAGGGGGGTCACCCCTCCACTTT.

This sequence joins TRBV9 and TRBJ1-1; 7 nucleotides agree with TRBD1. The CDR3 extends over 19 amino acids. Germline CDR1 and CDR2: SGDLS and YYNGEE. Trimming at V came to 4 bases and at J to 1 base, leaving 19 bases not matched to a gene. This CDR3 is CASSPPGGTARGWNTEAFF. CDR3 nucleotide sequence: TGTGCCAGCAGCCCCCCCGGAGGGACAGCCAGAGGATGGAACACTGAAGCTTTCTTT.

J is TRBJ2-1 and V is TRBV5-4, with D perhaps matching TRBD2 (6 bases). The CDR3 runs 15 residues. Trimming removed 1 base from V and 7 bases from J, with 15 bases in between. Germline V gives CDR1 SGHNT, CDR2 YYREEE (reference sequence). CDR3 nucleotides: TGTGCCAGCAGCTTGTCAGGAGGGCATAGGAATGAGCAGTTCTTC. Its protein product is CASSLSGGHRNEQFF.

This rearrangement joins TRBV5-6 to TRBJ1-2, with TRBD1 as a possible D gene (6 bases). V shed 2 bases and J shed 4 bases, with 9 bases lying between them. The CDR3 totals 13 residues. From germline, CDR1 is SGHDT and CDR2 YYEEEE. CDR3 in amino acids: CASSLTGTYGYTF. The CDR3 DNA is TGTGCCAGCAGCTTAACAGGGACCTATGGCTACACCTTC.

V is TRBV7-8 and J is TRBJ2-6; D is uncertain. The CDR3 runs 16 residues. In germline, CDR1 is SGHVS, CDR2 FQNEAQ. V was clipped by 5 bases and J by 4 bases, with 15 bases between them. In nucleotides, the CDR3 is TGTGCCAGCAGCCCCTTCGCCTTACTGGGGGCCAACGTCCTGACTTTC. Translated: CASSPFALLGANVLTF.

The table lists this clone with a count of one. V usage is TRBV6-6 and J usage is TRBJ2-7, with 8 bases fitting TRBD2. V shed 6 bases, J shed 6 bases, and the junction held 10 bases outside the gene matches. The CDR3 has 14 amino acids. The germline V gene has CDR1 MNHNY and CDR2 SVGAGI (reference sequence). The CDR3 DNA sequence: TGTGCCAGCAGCCCCGGGGGGGGGCCTGGCGAGCAGTACTTC. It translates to CASSPGGGPGEQYF.

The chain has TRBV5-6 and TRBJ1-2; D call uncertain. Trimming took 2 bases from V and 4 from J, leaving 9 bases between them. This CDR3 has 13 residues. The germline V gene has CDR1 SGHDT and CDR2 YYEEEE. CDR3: CASSLRQAYGYTF. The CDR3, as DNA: TGTGCCAGCAGCTTACGTCAGGCCTATGGCTACACCTTC. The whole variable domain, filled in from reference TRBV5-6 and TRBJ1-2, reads DAGVTQSPTHLIKTRGQQVTLRCSPKSGHDTVSWYQQALGQGPQFIFQYYEEEERQRGNFPDRFSGHQFPNYSSELNVNALLLGDSALYLCASSLRQAYGYTFGSGTRLTVV.

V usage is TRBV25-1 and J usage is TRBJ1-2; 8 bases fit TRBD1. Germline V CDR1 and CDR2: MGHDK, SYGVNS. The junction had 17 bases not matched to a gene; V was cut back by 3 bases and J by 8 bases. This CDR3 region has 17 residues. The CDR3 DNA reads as TGTGCCAGCAGTGATTTTGGAGGGTACAGGGGGGCCGGCGGCTACACCTTC. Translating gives CASSDFGGYRGAGGYTF.

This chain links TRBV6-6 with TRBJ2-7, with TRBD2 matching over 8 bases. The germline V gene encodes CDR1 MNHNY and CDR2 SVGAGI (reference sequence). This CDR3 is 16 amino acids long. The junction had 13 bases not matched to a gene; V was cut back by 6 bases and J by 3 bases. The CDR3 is CASRGRPGLGGYEQYF. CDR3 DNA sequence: TGTGCCAGCAGGGGGAGACCGGGACTAGGAGGCTACGAGCAGTACTTC.

CDR3 nucleotides: TGTGCCTGGAGTTCAGGGGGCGAGGGCTACACCTTC. Protein: CAWSSGGEGYTF. This rearrangement joins TRBV30 to TRBJ1-2; 8 bases match TRBD1. This CDR3 comprises 12 residues. The ends lost 2 bases at V and 8 bases at J; junction bases unmatched: 4. Germline CDR1 is GTSNPN and CDR2 is SVGIG (reference sequence).

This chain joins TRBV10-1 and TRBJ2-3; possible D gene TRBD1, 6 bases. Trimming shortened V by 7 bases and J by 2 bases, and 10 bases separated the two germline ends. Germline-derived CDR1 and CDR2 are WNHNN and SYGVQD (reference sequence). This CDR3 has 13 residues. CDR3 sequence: CASTRTATDTQYF. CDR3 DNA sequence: TGCGCCAGCACCAGGACAGCCACAGATACGCAGTATTTT.

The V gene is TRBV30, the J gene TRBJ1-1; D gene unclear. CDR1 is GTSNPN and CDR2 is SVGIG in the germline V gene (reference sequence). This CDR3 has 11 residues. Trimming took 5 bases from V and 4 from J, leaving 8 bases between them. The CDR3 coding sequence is TGTGCCTGGGATAGTAGCACTGAAGCTTTCTTT. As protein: CAWDSSTEAFF.

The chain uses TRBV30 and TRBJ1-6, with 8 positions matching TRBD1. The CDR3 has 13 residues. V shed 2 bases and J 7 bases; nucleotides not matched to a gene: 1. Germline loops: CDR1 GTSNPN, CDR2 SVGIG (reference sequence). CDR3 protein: CAWSRQGNSPLHF. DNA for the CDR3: TGTGCCTGGAGTAGACAGGGGAATTCACCCCTCCACTTT.

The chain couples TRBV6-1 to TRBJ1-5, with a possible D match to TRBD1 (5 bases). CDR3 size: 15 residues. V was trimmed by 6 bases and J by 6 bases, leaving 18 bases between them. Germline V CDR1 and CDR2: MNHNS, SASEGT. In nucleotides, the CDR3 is TGTGCCAGCAGCGAACAAATAGGGGTGGGTCAGCCCCAGCATTTT. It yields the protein CASSEQIGVGQPQHF.

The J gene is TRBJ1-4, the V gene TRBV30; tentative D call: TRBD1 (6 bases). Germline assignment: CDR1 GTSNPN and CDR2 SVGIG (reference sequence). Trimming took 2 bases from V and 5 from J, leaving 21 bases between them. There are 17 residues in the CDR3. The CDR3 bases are TGTGCCTGGAGTCCCCGCGGGGGCTTGGCTCCGAATGAAAAACTGTTTTTT. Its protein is CAWSPRGGLAPNEKLFF.

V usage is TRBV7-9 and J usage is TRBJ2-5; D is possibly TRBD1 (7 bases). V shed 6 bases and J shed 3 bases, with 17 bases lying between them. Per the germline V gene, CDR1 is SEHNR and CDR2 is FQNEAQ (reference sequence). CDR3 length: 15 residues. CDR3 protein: CASSRQGGVEETQYF. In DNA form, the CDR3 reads TGTGCCAGCAGTCGCCAGGGGGGTGTGGAAGAGACCCAGTACTTC.

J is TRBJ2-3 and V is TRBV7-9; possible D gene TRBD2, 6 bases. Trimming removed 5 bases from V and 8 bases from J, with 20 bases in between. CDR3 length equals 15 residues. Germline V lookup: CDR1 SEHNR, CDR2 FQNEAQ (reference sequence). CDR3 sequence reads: CASSPDGGSSGTQYF. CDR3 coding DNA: TGTGCCAGCAGCCCGGACGGGGGATCTAGTGGTACGCAGTATTTT.

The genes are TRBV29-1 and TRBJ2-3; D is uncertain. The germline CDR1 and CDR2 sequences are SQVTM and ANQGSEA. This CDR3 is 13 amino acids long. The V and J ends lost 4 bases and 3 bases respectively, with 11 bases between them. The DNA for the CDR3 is TGCAGCGTTGCCGGGTCTGTGACAGATACGCAGTATTTT. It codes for CSVAGSVTDTQYF.

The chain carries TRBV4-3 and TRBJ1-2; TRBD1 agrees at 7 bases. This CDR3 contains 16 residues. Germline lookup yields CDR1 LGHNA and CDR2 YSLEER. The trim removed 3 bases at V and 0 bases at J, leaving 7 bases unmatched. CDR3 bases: TGCGCCAGCAGCCAGACCGGGACAGCCGCTAACTATGGCTACACCTTC. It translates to CASSQTGTAANYGYTF.

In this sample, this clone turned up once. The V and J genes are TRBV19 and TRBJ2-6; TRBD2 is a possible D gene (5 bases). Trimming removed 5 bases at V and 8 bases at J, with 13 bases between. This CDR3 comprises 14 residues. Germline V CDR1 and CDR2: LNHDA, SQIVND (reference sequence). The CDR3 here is CASSVGVTTNVLTF. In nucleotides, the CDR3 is TGTGCCAGTAGTGTGGGAGTTACTACCAACGTCCTGACTTTC.